This T cell receptor (beta chain) originates from a study of cytomegalovirus exposure and HLA in healthy donors. Study-wide results and limits: Among CMV-associated TCR beta chains, most appeared HLA-restricted in a later analysis.

The ends lost 6 bases at V and 11 bases at J; junction bases unmatched: 15. This CDR3 spans 14 amino acids. Germline-derived CDR1 and CDR2 are SGHNT and YYREEE (reference sequence). Concerning this clone itself: No antigen is known for it.

PCR involved 60 Vbeta and 13 Jbeta primers. Here immunoSEQ multiplex PCR was the method, and the copy in TCRdb shows in-frame clones only, minus some. The table records about 160,000 clones, about four fifths of them present only once. The sequencing input was PBMCs. The V and J genes are TRBV5-4 and TRBJ2-3, with TRBD1 matching over 7 bases. The TCR comes from a woman aged 45-65 years in good health and CMV-seronegative. This CDR3 is CASTNPNRDRLQYF. The CDR3 coding sequence is TGTGCCAGCACCAATCCCAACCGGGACAGACTGCAGTATTTT.